The clone carrying this T cell receptor (beta chain) was detected only once. This sample was included in a study of blood T cell repertoires in COVID-19. Across the whole study: Donors in the United States, Italy and Spain gave samples during acute or convalescent COVID-19.

Authors' data handling: Estimated nucleated cell counts came from reference gene primer amplification. Method: immunoSEQ multiplex PCR; TCRdb's copy keeps in-frame clones and lacks some. D and trimming were read from the DNA, whereas the V and J calls and clone size are those reported in that table. In the table there are roughly 250,000 clones, around 90% of which are singletons. Trimming removed 5 bases at V and 0 bases at J, with 7 bases between. This CDR3 spans 15 amino acids. From germline, CDR1 is KGHDR and CDR2 SFDVKD. This sequence originates from a woman aged 45-59 years who had recovered from COVID-19. Sequenced material: PBMCs or T cells enriched from blood (not recorded which). J is TRBJ2-6 and V is TRBV24-1; no clear D. CDR3 loop: CATSVAVSGANVLTF. CDR3 sequence (DNA): TGTGCCACCAGTGTAGCAGTCTCTGGGGCCAACGTCCTGACTTTC.